Sequencing of this T cell receptor beta chain was carried out in a study of identifying expanded T cells in peripheral blood. The table came from immunoSEQ multiplex PCR; TCRdb's copy has only in-frame clones and leaves some out. The sample yields about 90,000 clones, around 86% seen once. V shed 6 bases and J 5 bases; nucleotides not matched to a gene: 9. This CDR3 contains 15 residues. From germline, CDR1 is MGHDK and CDR2 SYGVNS. Sample: blood. The chain employs TRBV25-1 and TRBJ2-1, with 8 bases fitting TRBD1. The TCR sequence derives from a person aged 18 to 69 in good health. In DNA, the CDR3 is TGTGCCAGCAGCGCTCCGGACAGGGCGGACAATGAGCAGTTCTTC. It specifies CASSAPDRADNEQFF. The whole variable domain, remainder taken from reference TRBV25-1 and TRBJ2-1, is EADIYQTPRYLVIGTGKKITLECSQTMGHDKMYWYQQDPGMELHLIHYSYGVNSTEKGDLSSESTVSRIRTEHFPLTLESARPSHTSQYLCASSAPDRADNEQFFGPGTRLTVL.